These 10 T cell receptor beta chains were sequenced from one sample in a study of metastatic and nonmetastatic thyroid tumors. Using MiXCR, TCRdb re-called clones from the PCR reads. This table has around 16,000 clones, roughly 23% appearing once. Each patient came to thyroid surgery without any prior treatment (of any kind). The material sequenced was blood. These receptors all come from a male donor with papillary thyroid cancer or a benign thyroid nodule (not recorded which). Some clones in this sample may be carry-over from other donors' samples.

This clone was observed many times. The rearrangement joins TRBV28 to TRBJ1-4; D remains ambiguous. The V gene's germline CDR1 is MDHEN and CDR2 SYDVKM. V lost 7 bases to trimming and J lost 3 bases, with 6 bases between them. This CDR3 has 12 residues. CDR3 protein: CASTDSNEKLFF. For the CDR3, the DNA is TGTGCCAGCACAGATTCTAATGAAAAACTGTTTTTT.

Turning to this clone: A junction boundary mismatches the germline segment, possibly from a read error. The chain employs TRBV5-1 and TRBJ2-2; TRBD1 agrees at 7 bases. Looked up from germline, CDR1 is SGHRS and CDR2 is YFSETQ. CDR3 length: 14 residues. CDR3 sequence reads: CASSLEAITGERFF. The CDR3 region has the DNA TGCGCCAGCAGCTTGGAAGCTATTACAGGGGAGCGGTTTTTT.

In this sample, this clone turned up many times. The chain links TRBV12-3 or TRBV12-4 to TRBJ1-1, with TRBD1 matching 7 bases. The CDR3 covers 15 residues. Trimming took 7 bases from V and 0 from J; bases not matched to a gene: 8. CDR3 sequence: CASTPDRVLNTEAFF. CDR3 nucleotide sequence: TGTGCCAGCACCCCCGACAGGGTACTGAACACTGAAGCTTTCTTT.

By proportion, this clone is medium-sized (0.01 to 0.1%). This sequence joins TRBV4-2 and TRBJ2-7; TRBD2 matches 10 bases. Germline V gene lookup returns CDR1 LGHNA and CDR2 YNFKEQ. The length of the CDR3 is 16 residues. J lost 0 bases, V lost 0 bases, and 2 bases had no gene match. The CDR3, as DNA: TGTGCCAGCAGCCAAGATGCTAGCGGGGGCTCCTACGAGCAGTACTTC. Residues: CASSQDASGGSYEQYF.

This clone was seen ten or more times. This sequence joins TRBV28 and TRBJ1-4; D remains ambiguous. This CDR3 is built from 16 residues. Germline values: CDR1 MDHEN, CDR2 SYDVKM. V was pared by 3 bases and J by 7 bases, with 18 bases between. CDR3 region: CASSFRVFQAAEKLFF. The DNA for the CDR3 is TGTGCCAGCAGTTTTAGGGTCTTCCAAGCCGCTGAAAAACTGTTTTTT.

At least ten counts were recorded for this clone. The J gene is TRBJ2-1, the V gene TRBV5-1, with TRBD2 as a possible D gene (5 bases). CDR3 size: 13 residues. V was trimmed by 3 bases and J by 3 bases, leaving 7 bases between them. Per the germline V gene, CDR1 is SGHRS and CDR2 is YFSETQ. The CDR3: CASSYGSYNEQFF. The CDR3 DNA reads TGCGCCAGCAGCTATGGGAGCTACAATGAGCAGTTCTTC.

This clone has a count of ten or more. The chain employs TRBV2 and TRBJ2-5; 10 bases align to TRBD2. Germline loops: CDR1 SNHLY, CDR2 FYNNEI. This CDR3 is 14 amino acids long. Trimming took 4 bases from V and 5 from J; bases not matched to a gene: 4. CDR3 residues: CASSGTSGVETQYF. The CDR3 DNA follows: TGTGCCAGCAGTGGCACTAGCGGGGTGGAGACCCAGTACTTC.

This clone is deemed medium-sized. The V call is TRBV28, the J call TRBJ2-3, with 9 bases identical to TRBD2. The CDR3 loop spans 14 amino acids. V shed 7 bases and J 6 bases; nucleotides not matched to a gene: 8. The germline gives CDR1 MDHEN, CDR2 SYDVKM. The CDR3 region has the DNA TGTGCCAGCAAAGGAGCGGGGGGATCGGATACGCAGTATTTT. It specifies CASKGAGGSDTQYF.

The genes are TRBV15 and TRBJ2-1, with D perhaps TRBD1 (5 bases). V lost 1 base, J lost 1 base, and 8 bases lay in between. CDR1 is LNHNV and CDR2 is YYDKDF in the germline V gene (reference sequence). CDR3 length: 15 amino acids. This CDR3 reads CATSRAQGSYNEQFF. The CDR3 bases are TGTGCCACCAGCAGAGCTCAGGGTTCCTACAATGAGCAGTTCTTC.

The chain uses TRBV11-2 and TRBJ2-3; D unresolved. Trimming stripped 5 bases from V and 0 bases from J, with 15 bases between. The CDR3 consists of 16 residues. Germline lookup yields CDR1 SGHAT and CDR2 FQNNGV. CDR3: CASSARADGSTDTQYF. The CDR3 bases are TGTGCCAGCAGCGCAAGGGCTGACGGTAGCACAGATACGCAGTATTTT.